Following are 13 T cell receptor beta chains from one sample sequenced in a study of T cells in Graves' hyperthyroidism and ophthalmopathy. Amplified TCR beta CDR3 regions came from RNA transcripts. First-round RT-PCR with HTBI primers amplified the TCR CDR3 region. Via MiXCR, TCRdb re-called the multiplex PCR reads, giving one row per CDR3 protein. The data contain approximately 640,000 distinct CDR3 sequences, roughly 46% of them singletons. The sample consisted of peripheral blood or thyroid tissue (not recorded which). All receptors come from an adult man with Graves' disease, either hyperthyroidism or ophthalmopathy (not recorded which).

Here the CDR3 reads CASSVGTGMNTEAFF. The CDR3 coding sequence is TGTGCCAGCAGCGTGGGGACAGGGATGAACACTGAAGCTTTCTTT. The chain recombines TRBV6-6 with TRBJ1-1, with TRBD1 matching 9 bases. CDR1 and CDR2 (germline): MNHNY, SVGAGI (reference sequence). CDR3 size: 15 residues. Trimming took 6 bases from V and 0 from J; bases not matched to a gene: 5.

As to this clonotype: A single base separates this from a much larger clone, so it may be a read error. This rearrangement joins TRBV15 to TRBJ1-2, with TRBD1 identical over 8 bases. V lost 7 bases and J lost 7; bases outside the gene matches: 11. The CDR3 is 14 residues long. Germline V gives CDR1 LNHNV, CDR2 YYDKDF (reference sequence). CDR3: CATNPPGQVFGYTF. The CDR3 DNA is TGTGCCACCAACCCACCGGGACAGGTCTTTGGCTACACCTTC.

This clonotype showed up many times. This rearrangement joins TRBV7-9 to TRBJ1-3; weak D call: TRBD1 (5 bases). Trimming cost V 4 bases and J 4 bases, with 11 bases left between them. Germline V gene sequence: CDR1 SEHNR, CDR2 FQNEAQ (reference sequence). The CDR3 loop spans 14 amino acids. The CDR3 region is CASSSRDYGNTIYF. For the CDR3, the DNA is TGTGCCAGCAGCTCCCGGGACTACGGAAACACCATATATTTT. The entire variable domain, with the rest obtained from reference TRBV7-9 and TRBJ1-3, is as follows: DTGVSQNPRHKITKRGQNVTFRCDPISEHNRLYWYRQTLGQGPEFLTYFQNEAQLEKSRLLSDRFSAERPKGSFSTLEIQRTEQGDSAMYLCASSSRDYGNTIYFGEGSWLTVV.

Regarding this clonotype: With a much larger clone just one base away, this may be a read error. CDR3 loop: CASSELGQYRRVGTQYF. For the CDR3, the DNA is TGTGCCAGCAGCGAGCTTGGACAGTACCGGAGGGTAGGGACCCAGTACTTC. The gene calls are TRBV9 and TRBJ2-5; D tentatively fits TRBD1 or TRBD2 (6 bases each). The V end lost 3 bases, the J end lost 7 bases, and 25 bases lay between the germline ends. CDR1 and CDR2 from the germline V gene are SGDLS and YYNGEE. CDR3 length: 17 residues.

This clonotype was seen ten or more times. The CDR3: CASSVNRGDNSPLHF. The CDR3 bases are TGTGCCAGCAGCGTAAACAGGGGGGATAATTCACCCCTCCACTTT. J is TRBJ1-6 and V is TRBV7-2; the match to TRBD1 covers 8 bases. Germline assignment: CDR1 SGHTA and CDR2 FQGNSA. The CDR3 is made up of 15 amino acids. J was trimmed by 5 bases and V by 5 bases; bases with no gene match: 5.

The chain joins TRBV6-1 to TRBJ1-1, with unresolved D. Per the germline V gene, CDR1 is MNHNS and CDR2 is SASEGT. Trimming shortened V by 6 bases and J by 1 base, and 12 bases separated the two germline ends. The CDR3 covers 14 residues. CDR3 loop: CASRSAVGNTEAFF. DNA for the CDR3: TGTGCCAGCAGATCGGCAGTAGGGAACACTGAAGCTTTCTTT.

The chain combines TRBV20-1 with TRBJ1-6; 8 nucleotides agree with TRBD1. V gave up 5 bases and J gave up 5 bases; unmatched junction bases: 8. Germline V gene data show CDR1 as DFQATT and CDR2 as SNEGSKA (reference sequence). The CDR3 loop spans 15 amino acids. The CDR3 coding sequence is TGCAGTGCTGATGGGACAGGCCGAAATAATTCACCCCTCCACTTT. This codes for CSADGTGRNNSPLHF.

V and J are TRBV25-1 and TRBJ1-2; 8 bases align to TRBD1. V trimming: 1 base; J trimming: 2 bases; junction bases outside the gene matches: 12. Germline V gene sequence: CDR1 MGHDK, CDR2 SYGVNS. The CDR3 extends over 18 amino acids. The CDR3 loop is CASSESGLAGGVNYGYTF. The CDR3 region has the DNA TGTGCCAGCAGTGAATCAGGATTGGCAGGGGGCGTAAACTATGGCTACACCTTC.

The chain has TRBV29-1 and TRBJ2-7, with a possible D match to TRBD1 (6 bases). In germline, CDR1 is SQVTM, CDR2 ANQGSEA. The V end was cut by 3 bases, the J end by 3 bases, with 12 bases between. The CDR3 totals 13 residues. The DNA for the CDR3 is TGCAGCGTTGACCGCGCAGGGGTCTACGAGCAGTACTTC. This encodes CSVDRAGVYEQYF.

This clonotype was observed a handful of times. A much larger clone is a single base away; this may be a read error. The chain employs TRBV29-1 and TRBJ1-4; D unclear. The CDR3 totals 14 residues. Germline-derived CDR1 and CDR2 are SQVTM and ANQGSEA. The CDR3 nucleotides are TGCAGCGTTGGGCAGAGAGCAACTAATGAAAGACTGTTTTTT. Residues: CSVGQRATNERLFF.

Many counts were recorded for this clonotype. The junction differs from germline at one of its ends, possibly a read error. The V call is TRBV7-7, the J call TRBJ2-7; D not certain. CDR3 length equals 14 residues. Germline lookup yields CDR1 SSHAT and CDR2 FNYEAQ (reference sequence). As DNA, the CDR3 is TGTGCTAGCAGCTTAAGTCTGTTATCCTACGAGCAGTACTTC. It translates to CASSLSLLSYEQYF. Drawing the rest from reference TRBV7-7 and TRBJ2-7, the complete variable domain is GAGVSQSPRYKVTKRGQDVTLRCDPISSHATLYWYQQALGQGPEFLTYFNYEAQPDKSGLPSDRFSAERPEGSISTLTIQRTEQRDSAMYRCASSLSLLSYEQYFGPGTRLTVT.

The genes are TRBV2 and TRBJ2-7, with 12 bases identical to TRBD1. CDR1 SNHLY and CDR2 FYNNEI come from the germline V gene. J gave up 7 bases and V 11 bases, and 3 bases lay outside the gene matches. This CDR3 has 11 amino acids. CDR3 DNA sequence: TGTGCCGGGACAGGGGGCATAGAGCAGTACTTC. As protein: CAGTGGIEQYF.

There are many counts of this clonotype. The CDR3 protein is CASSEVEFAAFF. In DNA form, the CDR3 reads TGTGCCAGCAGTGAAGTTGAGTTCGCAGCTTTCTTT. The chain employs TRBV2 and TRBJ1-1; D unresolved. CDR1 is SNHLY and CDR2 is FYNNEI in the germline V gene. Trimming left V 1 base short and J 10 bases short, with 10 bases between. The CDR3 loop spans 12 amino acids.